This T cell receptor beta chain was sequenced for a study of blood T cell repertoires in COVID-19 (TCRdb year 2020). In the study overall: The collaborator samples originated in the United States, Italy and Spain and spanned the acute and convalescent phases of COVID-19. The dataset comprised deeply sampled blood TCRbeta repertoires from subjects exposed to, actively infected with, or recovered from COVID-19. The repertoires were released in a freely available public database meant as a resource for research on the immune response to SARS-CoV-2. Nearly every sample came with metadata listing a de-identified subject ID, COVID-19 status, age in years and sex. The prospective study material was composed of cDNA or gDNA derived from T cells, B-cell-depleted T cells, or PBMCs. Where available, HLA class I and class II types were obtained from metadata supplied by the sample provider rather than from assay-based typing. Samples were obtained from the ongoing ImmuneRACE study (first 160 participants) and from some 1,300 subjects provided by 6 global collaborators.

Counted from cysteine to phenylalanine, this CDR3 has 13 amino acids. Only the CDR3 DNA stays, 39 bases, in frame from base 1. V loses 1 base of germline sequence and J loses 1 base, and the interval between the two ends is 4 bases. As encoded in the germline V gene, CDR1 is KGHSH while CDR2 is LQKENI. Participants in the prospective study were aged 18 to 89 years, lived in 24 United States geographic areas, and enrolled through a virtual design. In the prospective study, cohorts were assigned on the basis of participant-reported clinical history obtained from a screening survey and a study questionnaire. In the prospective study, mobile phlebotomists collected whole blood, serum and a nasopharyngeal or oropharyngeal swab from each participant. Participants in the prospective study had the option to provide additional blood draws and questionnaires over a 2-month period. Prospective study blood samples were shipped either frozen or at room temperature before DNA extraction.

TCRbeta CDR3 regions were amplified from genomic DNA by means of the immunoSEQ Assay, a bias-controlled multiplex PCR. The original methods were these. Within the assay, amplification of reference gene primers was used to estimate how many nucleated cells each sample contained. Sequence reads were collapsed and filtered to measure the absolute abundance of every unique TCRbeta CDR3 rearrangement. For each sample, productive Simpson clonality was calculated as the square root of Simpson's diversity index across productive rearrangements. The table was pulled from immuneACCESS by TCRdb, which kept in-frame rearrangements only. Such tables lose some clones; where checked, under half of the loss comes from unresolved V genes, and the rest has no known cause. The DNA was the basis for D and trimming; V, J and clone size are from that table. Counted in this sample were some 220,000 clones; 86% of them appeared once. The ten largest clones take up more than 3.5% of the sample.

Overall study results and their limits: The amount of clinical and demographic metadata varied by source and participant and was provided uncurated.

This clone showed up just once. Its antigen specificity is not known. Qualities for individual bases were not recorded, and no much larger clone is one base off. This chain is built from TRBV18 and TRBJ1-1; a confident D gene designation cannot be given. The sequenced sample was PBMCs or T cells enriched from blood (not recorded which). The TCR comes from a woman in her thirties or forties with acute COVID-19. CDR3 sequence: CASSPQQNTEAFF. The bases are TGTGCCAGCTCACCACAGCAGAACACTGAAGCTTTCTTT.